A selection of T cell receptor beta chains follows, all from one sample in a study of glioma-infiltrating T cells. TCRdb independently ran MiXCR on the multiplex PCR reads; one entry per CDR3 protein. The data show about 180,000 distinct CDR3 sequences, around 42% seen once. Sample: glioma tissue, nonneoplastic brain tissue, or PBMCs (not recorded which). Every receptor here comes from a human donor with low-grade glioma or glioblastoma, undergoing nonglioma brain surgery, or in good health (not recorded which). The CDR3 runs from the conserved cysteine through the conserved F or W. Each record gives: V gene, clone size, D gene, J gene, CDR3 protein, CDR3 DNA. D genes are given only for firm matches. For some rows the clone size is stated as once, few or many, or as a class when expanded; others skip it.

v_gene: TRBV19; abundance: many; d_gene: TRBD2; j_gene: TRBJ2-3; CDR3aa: CATSSGSTDTQYF; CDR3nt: TGTGCCACCTCAAGCGGGAGTACAGATACGCAGTATTTT
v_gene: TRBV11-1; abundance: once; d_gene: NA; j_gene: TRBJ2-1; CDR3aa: CASSPRQVLAKNEQFF; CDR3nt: TGTGCCAGCAGCCCGCGACAGGTATTAGCCAAAAATGAGCAGTTCTTC
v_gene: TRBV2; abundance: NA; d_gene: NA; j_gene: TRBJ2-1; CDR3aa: CASSQNNPEKFF; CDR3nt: TGTGCCAGCAGTCAAAATAATCCCGAGAAGTTCTTC
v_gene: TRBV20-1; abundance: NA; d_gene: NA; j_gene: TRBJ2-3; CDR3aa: CSSPGTYTDTQYF; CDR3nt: TGCAGTTCCCCCGGGACATATACAGATACGCAGTATTTT
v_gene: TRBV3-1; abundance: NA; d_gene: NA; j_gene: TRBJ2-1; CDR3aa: CASRQDGWVQFF; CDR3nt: TGTGCCAGCCGCCAAGACGGATGGGTGCAGTTCTTC
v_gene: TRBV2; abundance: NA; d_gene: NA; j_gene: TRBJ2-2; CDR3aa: CASSEILHGEMFF; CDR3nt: TGTGCCAGCAGTGAAATCTTACACGGGGAGATGTTTTTT
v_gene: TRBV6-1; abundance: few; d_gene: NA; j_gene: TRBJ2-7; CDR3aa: CASRETGMGSEQYF; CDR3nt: TGCGCCAGCAGAGAAACAGGAATGGGCTCCGAGCAGTACTTC
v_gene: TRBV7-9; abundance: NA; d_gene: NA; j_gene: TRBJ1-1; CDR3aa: CASSLGRGLNTEAFF; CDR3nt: TGTGCCAGCAGCTTAGGTCGCGGGCTAAACACTGAAGCTTTCTTT
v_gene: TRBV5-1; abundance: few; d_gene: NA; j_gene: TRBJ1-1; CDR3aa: CASSLAAGNTEAFF; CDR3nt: TGCGCCAGCAGCTTGGCCGCGGGGAACACTGAAGCTTTCTTT
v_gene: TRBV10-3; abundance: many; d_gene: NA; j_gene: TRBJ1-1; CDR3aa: CAISESAGVGTEAFF; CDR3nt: TGTGCCATCAGTGAGTCTGCAGGGGTGGGCACTGAAGCTTTCTTT
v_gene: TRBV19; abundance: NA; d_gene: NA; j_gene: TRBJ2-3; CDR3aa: CASSNPADTQYF; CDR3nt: TGTGCCAGTAGTAATCCAGCAGATACGCAGTATTTT
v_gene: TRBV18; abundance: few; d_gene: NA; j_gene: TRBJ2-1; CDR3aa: CASSPAENEQFF; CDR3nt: TGTGCCAGCTCACCGGCCGAGAATGAGCAGTTCTTC
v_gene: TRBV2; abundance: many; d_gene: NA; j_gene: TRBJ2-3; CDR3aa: CASSRDRLTDTQYF; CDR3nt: TGTGCCAGCAGTCGGGATCGTCTCACAGATACGCAGTATTTT
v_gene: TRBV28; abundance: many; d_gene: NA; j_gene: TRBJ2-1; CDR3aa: CASSTTRGEFF; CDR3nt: TGTGCCAGCAGTACCACTAGGGGGGAGTTCTTC
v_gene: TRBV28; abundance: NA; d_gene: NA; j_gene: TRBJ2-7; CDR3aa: CASSLAGLSYNDQYF; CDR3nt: TGTGCCAGCAGTTTAGCGGGACTCTCCTACAATGACCAGTACTTC
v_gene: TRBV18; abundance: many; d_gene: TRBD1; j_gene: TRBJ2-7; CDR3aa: CASSSGQFEQYF; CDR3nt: TGTGCCAGCTCATCGGGACAGTTCGAGCAGTACTTC
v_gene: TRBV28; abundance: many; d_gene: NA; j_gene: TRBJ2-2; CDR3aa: CASKGPSYGELFF; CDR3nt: TGTGCCAGCAAGGGTCCGTCATACGGGGAGCTGTTTTTT
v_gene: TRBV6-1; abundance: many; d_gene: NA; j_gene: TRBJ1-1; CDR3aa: CASTLGRNTEAFF; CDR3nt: TGTGCCAGCACCCTGGGGCGGAACACTGAAGCTTTCTTT
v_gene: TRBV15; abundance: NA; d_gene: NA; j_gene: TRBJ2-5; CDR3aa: CATSIGRVGETQYF; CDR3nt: TGTGCCACCAGCATAGGACGGGTTGGAGAGACCCAGTACTTC
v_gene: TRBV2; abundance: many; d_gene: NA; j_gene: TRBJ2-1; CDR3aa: CASSRISMGEQFF; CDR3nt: TGTGCCAGCAGCCGGATCAGCATGGGTGAGCAGTTCTTC
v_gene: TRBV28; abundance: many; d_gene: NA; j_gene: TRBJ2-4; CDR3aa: CASSLIQASAKNIQYF; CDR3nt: TGTGCCAGCAGTTTGATACAAGCTTCTGCCAAAAACATTCAGTACTTC
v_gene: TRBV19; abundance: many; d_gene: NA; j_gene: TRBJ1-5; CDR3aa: CASRARYSNQPQHF; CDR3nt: TGTGCCAGTAGGGCCCGATATAGCAATCAGCCCCAGCATTTT
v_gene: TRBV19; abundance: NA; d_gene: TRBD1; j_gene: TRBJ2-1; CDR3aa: CATRGLEGLNEEFF; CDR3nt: TGTGCCACGAGGGGGCTAGAGGGCCTCAATGAGGAGTTCTTC
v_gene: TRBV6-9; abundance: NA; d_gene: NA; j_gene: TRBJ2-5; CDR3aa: CASSSSRTNEETKYF; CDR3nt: TGTGCCAGCAGTTCCAGTAGGACTAATGAAGAGACCAAGTACTTC
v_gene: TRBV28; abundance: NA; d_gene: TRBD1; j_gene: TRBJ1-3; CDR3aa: CASSRTGSIPGNTIYF; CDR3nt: TGTGCCAGCAGTCGGACAGGGAGTATCCCTGGAAACACCATATATTTT
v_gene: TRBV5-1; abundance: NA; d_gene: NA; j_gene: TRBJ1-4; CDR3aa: CASSLGAGAQSEKLFF; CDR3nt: TGCGCCAGCAGCCTGGGCGCGGGGGCGCAGAGTGAAAAACTGTTTTTT
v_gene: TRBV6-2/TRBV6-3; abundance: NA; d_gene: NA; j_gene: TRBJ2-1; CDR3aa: CASSVTPGAINEQFF; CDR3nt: TGTGCCAGCAGCGTCACCCCGGGGGCTATTAATGAGCAGTTCTTC
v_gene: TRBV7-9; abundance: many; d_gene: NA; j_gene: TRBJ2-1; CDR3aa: CASSLLESQFF; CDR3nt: TGTGCCAGCAGCCTCCTCGAGTCGCAGTTCTTC
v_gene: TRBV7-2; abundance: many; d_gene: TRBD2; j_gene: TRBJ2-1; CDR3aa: CASSLSSGRFYEQFF; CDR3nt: TGTGCCAGCAGCTTAAGTAGCGGGAGGTTCTATGAGCAGTTCTTC
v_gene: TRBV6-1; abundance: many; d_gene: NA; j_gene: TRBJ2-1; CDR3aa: CASSELRGLTLDEQFF; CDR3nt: TGTGCCAGCAGTGAACTAAGAGGACTTACCCTCGATGAGCAGTTCTTC
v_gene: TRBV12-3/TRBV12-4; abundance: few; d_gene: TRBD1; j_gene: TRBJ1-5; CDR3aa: CASSDGQASNQPQHF; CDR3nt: TGTGCCAGCAGTGACGGACAGGCGAGCAATCAGCCCCAGCATTTT
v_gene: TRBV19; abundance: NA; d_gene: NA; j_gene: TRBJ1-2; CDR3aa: CASSTQRERDYGYTF; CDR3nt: TGTGCCAGTAGTACCCAGAGGGAAAGAGACTATGGCTACACCTTC
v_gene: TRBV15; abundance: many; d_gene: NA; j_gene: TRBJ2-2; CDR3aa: CATSRDGRDTGELFF; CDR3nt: TGTGCCACCAGCAGAGATGGTAGAGACACCGGGGAGCTGTTTTTT
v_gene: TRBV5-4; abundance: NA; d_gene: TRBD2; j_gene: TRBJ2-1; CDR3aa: CASSHGTSGNINEQFF; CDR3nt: TGTGCCAGCAGCCACGGGACTAGCGGGAACATCAATGAGCAGTTCTTC
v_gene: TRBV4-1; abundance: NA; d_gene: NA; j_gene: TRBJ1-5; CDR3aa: CASSQQEYSNQPQHF; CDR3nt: TGCGCCAGCAGCCAGCAGGAATATAGCAATCAGCCCCAGCATTTT
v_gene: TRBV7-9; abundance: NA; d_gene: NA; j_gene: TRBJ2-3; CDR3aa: CASSLASRGRRDTQYF; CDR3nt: TGTGCCAGCAGCTTAGCATCCAGAGGGAGACGAGATACGCAGTATTTT
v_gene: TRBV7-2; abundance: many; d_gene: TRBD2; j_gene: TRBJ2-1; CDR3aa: CASSAGLAKHNEQFF; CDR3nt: TGTGCCAGCAGCGCGGGACTAGCGAAACACAATGAGCAGTTCTTC
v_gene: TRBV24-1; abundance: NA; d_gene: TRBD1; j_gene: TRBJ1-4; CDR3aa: CATYLPQGATNKKLFF; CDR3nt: TGTGCCACCTACCTGCCGCAGGGGGCAACTAATAAAAAACTGTTTTTT
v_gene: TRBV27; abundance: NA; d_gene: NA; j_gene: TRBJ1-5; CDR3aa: CASSCQPQHF; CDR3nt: TGTGCAAGCAGTTGTCAGCCCCAGCATTTT
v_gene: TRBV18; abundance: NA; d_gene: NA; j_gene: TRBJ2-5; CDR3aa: CASSPTKETKYF; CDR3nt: TGTGCCAGCTCACCAACTAAAGAGACCAAGTACTTC
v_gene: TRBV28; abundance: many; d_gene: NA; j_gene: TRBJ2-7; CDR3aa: CASISLGGQGRYEQYF; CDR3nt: TGTGCCAGCATTAGTTTGGGGGGGCAGGGAAGGTACGAGCAGTACTTC
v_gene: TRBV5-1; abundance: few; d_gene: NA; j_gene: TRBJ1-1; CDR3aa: CASSLVGMNTEAFF; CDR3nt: TGCGCCAGCAGCTTGGTAGGTATGAACACTGAAGCTTTCTTT
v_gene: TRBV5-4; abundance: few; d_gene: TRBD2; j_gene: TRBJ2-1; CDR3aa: CASSPLAGGLGYNEQFF; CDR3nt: TGTGCCAGCAGCCCACTAGCGGGAGGACTAGGGTACAATGAGCAGTTCTTC
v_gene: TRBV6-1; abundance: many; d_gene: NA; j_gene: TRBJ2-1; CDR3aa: CASSFDGGPGSNEQFF; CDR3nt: TGTGCCAGCAGTTTCGACGGGGGTCCCGGATCTAATGAGCAGTTCTTC
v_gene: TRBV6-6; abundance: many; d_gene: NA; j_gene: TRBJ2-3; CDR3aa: CASSYSSGTDTQYF; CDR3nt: TGTGCCAGCAGTTACTCGAGCGGCACAGATACGCAGTATTTT
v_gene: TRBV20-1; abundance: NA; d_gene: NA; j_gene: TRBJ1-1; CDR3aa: CSARERQGRGTEAFF; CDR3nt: TGCAGTGCTAGAGAACGGCAGGGCCGGGGCACTGAGGCTTTCTTT
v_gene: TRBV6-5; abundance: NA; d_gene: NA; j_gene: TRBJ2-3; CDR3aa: CTISLLQGNTDTQYF; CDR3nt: TGTACCATCAGTTTGTTACAGGGTAACACAGATACGCAGTATTTT
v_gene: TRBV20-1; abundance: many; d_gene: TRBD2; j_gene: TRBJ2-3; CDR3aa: CSAAETSGNTDTQYF; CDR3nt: TGCAGTGCTGCCGAGACTAGCGGAAACACAGATACGCAGTATTTT
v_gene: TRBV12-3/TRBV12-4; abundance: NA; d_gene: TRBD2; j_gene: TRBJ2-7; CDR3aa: CASTTTGGTYEQYF; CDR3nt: TGTGCCAGCACCACCACGGGAGGGACCTACGAGCAGTACTTC
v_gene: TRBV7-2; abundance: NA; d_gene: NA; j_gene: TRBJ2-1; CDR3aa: CASSTVAASDNERFF; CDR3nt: TGTGCCAGCAGCACCGTAGCCGCCTCCGACAATGAGCGGTTCTTC